The rows below give T cell receptor beta chains drawn from one sample of a study of blood T cell repertoires in COVID-19. Repertoires were generated with immunoSEQ multiplex PCR, while TCRdb's copy carries only in-frame clones and drops some. This sample carries around 60,000 clones, over 85% of them seen once, and the ten largest clones take around 1.3%. The sample taken for sequencing was peripheral blood. The source is a man in his 60s with acute or convalescent COVID-19. CDR3s include the opening cysteine and the closing phenylalanine or tryptophan. A D gene is named only where the DNA matches it firmly. Clone size is given for some rows only: seen once, a few or many times, or a class if the clone is expanded.

d_call: TRBD1; v_call: TRBV9; clone_size: -; j_call: TRBJ1-6; cdr3_aa: CASSVTGDNSPLHF; cdr3_nt: TGTGCCAGCAGCGTGACAGGGGATAATTCACCCCTCCACTTT
d_call: -; v_call: TRBV27; clone_size: -; j_call: TRBJ1-5; cdr3_aa: CASSLGLGSNQPQHF; cdr3_nt: TGTGCCAGCAGTTTAGGTTTGGGCAGCAATCAGCCCCAGCATTTT
d_call: -; v_call: TRBV10-3; clone_size: few; j_call: TRBJ1-5; cdr3_aa: CAISEQGTQQPQHF; cdr3_nt: TGTGCCATCAGTGAACAAGGGACTCAACAGCCCCAGCATTTT
d_call: TRBD1; v_call: TRBV19; clone_size: -; j_call: TRBJ1-2; cdr3_aa: CASSTIRTGTGVHGYTF; cdr3_nt: TGTGCCAGTAGTACAATTCGGACCGGGACAGGGGTACATGGCTACACCTTC
d_call: -; v_call: TRBV5-1; clone_size: once; j_call: TRBJ1-1; cdr3_aa: CASSFGGTGTEAFF; cdr3_nt: TGCGCCAGCAGCTTTGGGGGGACGGGCACTGAAGCTTTCTTT
d_call: -; v_call: TRBV21-1; clone_size: -; j_call: TRBJ1-1; cdr3_aa: CASSKVVGGWGRSRSEAFF; cdr3_nt: TGTGCCAGCAGCAAAGTAGTTGGGGGCTGGGGCAGGTCGCGCTCTGAAGCTTTCTTT
d_call: -; v_call: TRBV10-3; clone_size: -; j_call: TRBJ1-6; cdr3_aa: CAISDTGGNSPLHF; cdr3_nt: TGTGCCATCAGTGACACGGGGGGGAATTCACCCCTCCACTTT
d_call: -; v_call: TRBV18; clone_size: -; j_call: TRBJ2-7; cdr3_aa: CASSPPAMTYEQYF; cdr3_nt: TGTGCCAGCTCACCCCCCGCTATGACATACGAGCAGTACTTC
d_call: TRBD1; v_call: TRBV6-5; clone_size: -; j_call: TRBJ1-4; cdr3_aa: CASSYGDRGGNEKLFF; cdr3_nt: TGTGCCAGCAGTTACGGGGACAGGGGCGGTAATGAAAAACTGTTTTTT
d_call: -; v_call: TRBV6-5; clone_size: -; j_call: TRBJ2-7; cdr3_aa: CASSTGWEQYF; cdr3_nt: TGTGCCAGCAGTACGGGTTGGGAGCAGTACTTC
d_call: -; v_call: TRBV4-1; clone_size: -; j_call: TRBJ1-2; cdr3_aa: CASSQDRVVYGYTF; cdr3_nt: TGCGCCAGCAGCCAAGACAGGGTGGTCTATGGCTACACCTTC
d_call: -; v_call: TRBV4-1; clone_size: -; j_call: TRBJ1-6; cdr3_aa: CASSQGALRYNSPLHF; cdr3_nt: TGCGCCAGCAGCCAAGGGGCCCTAAGGTATAATTCACCCCTCCACTTT
d_call: -; v_call: TRBV21-1; clone_size: -; j_call: TRBJ1-1; cdr3_aa: CASSNRGPGRVDTEAFF; cdr3_nt: TGTGCCAGCAGCAACAGGGGCCCCGGGCGGGTTGACACTGAAGCTTTCTTT
d_call: TRBD1; v_call: TRBV11-2; clone_size: -; j_call: TRBJ2-3; cdr3_aa: CASSRTFPTGGQLDTQYF; cdr3_nt: TGTGCCAGCAGCCGAACGTTCCCGACAGGGGGCCAGCTGGATACGCAGTATTTT
d_call: TRBD1; v_call: TRBV7-2; clone_size: -; j_call: TRBJ2-1; cdr3_aa: CASSTRQGSNEQFF; cdr3_nt: TGTGCCAGCAGCACCCGACAGGGTTCAAATGAGCAGTTCTTC
d_call: -; v_call: TRBV28; clone_size: -; j_call: TRBJ1-4; cdr3_aa: CASGWESATNEKLFF; cdr3_nt: TGTGCCAGCGGGTGGGAGTCTGCAACTAATGAAAAACTGTTTTTT
d_call: TRBD1; v_call: TRBV30; clone_size: few; j_call: TRBJ1-2; cdr3_aa: CAWGGKGAHEYGYTF; cdr3_nt: TGTGCCTGGGGCGGGAAGGGGGCGCATGAATATGGCTACACCTTC
d_call: TRBD1; v_call: TRBV5-4; clone_size: -; j_call: TRBJ1-2; cdr3_aa: CASTRTGGGYTF; cdr3_nt: TGTGCCAGCACCAGGACAGGGGGCGGCTACACCTTC
d_call: -; v_call: TRBV19; clone_size: -; j_call: TRBJ1-1; cdr3_aa: CASTWTAVNTEAFF; cdr3_nt: TGTGCCAGTACCTGGACAGCCGTTAACACTGAAGCTTTCTTT
d_call: -; v_call: TRBV5-1; clone_size: -; j_call: TRBJ1-4; cdr3_aa: CASSLVEGGEKLFF; cdr3_nt: TGCGCCAGCAGCTTGGTGGAGGGAGGCGAAAAACTGTTTTTT
d_call: -; v_call: TRBV19; clone_size: -; j_call: TRBJ2-2; cdr3_aa: CASSVLPGTRTGELFF; cdr3_nt: TGTGCCAGTAGTGTTCTTCCCGGGACAAGAACCGGGGAGCTGTTTTTT
d_call: TRBD1; v_call: TRBV30; clone_size: -; j_call: TRBJ1-6; cdr3_aa: CAWSAGQGNSPLHF; cdr3_nt: TGTGCCTGGAGTGCCGGACAGGGCAACTCACCCCTCCACTTT
d_call: TRBD2; v_call: TRBV3-1/TRBV3-2; clone_size: once; j_call: TRBJ2-2; cdr3_aa: CASSLFSGGAAGELFF; cdr3_nt: TGTGCCAGCAGCTTATTTAGCGGGGGGGCTGCCGGGGAGCTGTTTTTT
d_call: -; v_call: TRBV14; clone_size: -; j_call: TRBJ1-4; cdr3_aa: CASSQDGAVNEKLFF; cdr3_nt: TGTGCCAGCAGCCAAGATGGGGCGGTTAATGAAAAACTGTTTTTT
d_call: TRBD1; v_call: TRBV5-8; clone_size: few; j_call: TRBJ1-4; cdr3_aa: CASSWGTEDEKLFF; cdr3_nt: TGTGCCAGCAGCTGGGGGACAGAAGATGAAAAACTGTTTTTT
d_call: -; v_call: TRBV25-1; clone_size: -; j_call: TRBJ1-1; cdr3_aa: CASSGRQAMNTEAFF; cdr3_nt: TGTGCCAGCAGTGGAAGACAGGCCATGAACACTGAAGCTTTCTTT
d_call: TRBD1; v_call: TRBV9; clone_size: -; j_call: TRBJ1-2; cdr3_aa: CASSVQGGNYGYTF; cdr3_nt: TGTGCCAGCAGCGTACAGGGGGGAAACTATGGCTACACCTTC
d_call: TRBD1; v_call: TRBV19; clone_size: -; j_call: TRBJ2-7; cdr3_aa: CASTKTGTGVSYEQYF; cdr3_nt: TGTGCCAGCACTAAAACCGGGACAGGGGTCTCCTACGAGCAGTACTTC
d_call: TRBD2; v_call: TRBV28; clone_size: -; j_call: TRBJ2-1; cdr3_aa: CASTTEGLAGGWSSYNEQFF; cdr3_nt: TGTGCCAGCACTACCGAGGGACTAGCGGGGGGGTGGAGCTCCTACAATGAGCAGTTCTTC
d_call: TRBD1; v_call: TRBV3-1/TRBV3-2; clone_size: -; j_call: TRBJ1-2; cdr3_aa: CASSQEGTGGPFYGYTF; cdr3_nt: TGTGCCAGCAGCCAAGAGGGGACAGGGGGCCCCTTCTATGGCTACACCTTC
d_call: TRBD2; v_call: TRBV13; clone_size: -; j_call: TRBJ2-2; cdr3_aa: CASRRGSGANTGELFF; cdr3_nt: TGTGCCAGCAGGCGGGGTAGCGGGGCCAACACCGGGGAGCTGTTTTTT
d_call: TRBD2; v_call: TRBV7-2; clone_size: -; j_call: TRBJ2-5; cdr3_aa: CASSLISRRSGGRKETQYF; cdr3_nt: TGTGCCAGCAGCTTAATTTCTCGGCGTAGCGGGGGAAGAAAAGAGACCCAGTACTTC
d_call: -; v_call: TRBV25-1; clone_size: -; j_call: TRBJ1-6; cdr3_aa: CASSALTGLSSPLHF; cdr3_nt: TGTGCCAGCAGTGCATTGACAGGTCTGAGTTCACCCCTCCACTTT
d_call: TRBD1; v_call: TRBV11-2; clone_size: -; j_call: TRBJ2-7; cdr3_aa: CASSIRTGSSYEQYF; cdr3_nt: TGTGCCAGCAGCATCAGGACAGGGAGTTCCTACGAGCAGTACTTC
d_call: -; v_call: TRBV7-2; clone_size: few; j_call: TRBJ2-7; cdr3_aa: CASSLEPEAPVGNF; cdr3_nt: TGTGCCAGCAGCTTGGAGCCGGAGGCCCCGGTAGGGAACTTC
d_call: -; v_call: TRBV5-6; clone_size: -; j_call: TRBJ1-3; cdr3_aa: CASSVPGFSSGNTIYF; cdr3_nt: TGTGCCAGCAGCGTCCCAGGATTTAGCTCTGGAAACACCATATATTTT
d_call: -; v_call: TRBV5-6; clone_size: once; j_call: TRBJ2-1; cdr3_aa: CASSMGVGRYEQFF; cdr3_nt: TGTGCCAGCAGCATGGGGGTGGGGCGGTATGAGCAGTTCTTC
d_call: -; v_call: TRBV7-9; clone_size: medium-sized; j_call: TRBJ2-3; cdr3_aa: CASSADSVFTDTQYF; cdr3_nt: TGTGCCAGCAGCGCGGACAGCGTCTTCACAGATACGCAGTATTTT
d_call: -; v_call: TRBV29-1; clone_size: few; j_call: TRBJ1-2; cdr3_aa: CSVQQGFNYGYTF; cdr3_nt: TGCAGCGTTCAGCAGGGGTTTAACTATGGCTACACCTTC
d_call: TRBD1; v_call: TRBV11-2; clone_size: -; j_call: TRBJ1-3; cdr3_aa: CASSFGQGLISGNTIYF; cdr3_nt: TGTGCCAGCAGCTTCGGACAGGGGCTTATTTCTGGAAACACCATATATTTT
d_call: TRBD1; v_call: TRBV11-2; clone_size: -; j_call: TRBJ1-4; cdr3_aa: CASSFRRGLTTNEKLFF; cdr3_nt: TGTGCCAGCAGCTTCCGCAGGGGGCTTACAACTAATGAAAAACTGTTTTTT
d_call: TRBD1; v_call: TRBV10-2; clone_size: -; j_call: TRBJ1-1; cdr3_aa: CASSHSGTDLNTEAFF; cdr3_nt: TGCGCCAGCAGTCATTCCGGGACAGACCTGAACACTGAAGCTTTCTTT
d_call: -; v_call: TRBV5-5; clone_size: -; j_call: TRBJ2-1; cdr3_aa: CASSLPRGGVGNEQFF; cdr3_nt: TGTGCCAGCAGCTTACCCAGGGGTGGAGTAGGCAATGAGCAGTTCTTC
d_call: TRBD2; v_call: TRBV18; clone_size: -; j_call: TRBJ2-3; cdr3_aa: CASSPLAGGSTDTQYF; cdr3_nt: TGTGCCAGCTCCCCGTTAGCGGGGGGTAGCACAGATACGCAGTATTTT
d_call: TRBD1; v_call: TRBV6-1; clone_size: few; j_call: TRBJ1-6; cdr3_aa: CASSEYGTGLSPLHF; cdr3_nt: TGTGCCAGCAGTGAATATGGGACAGGGCTTTCACCCCTCCACTTT
d_call: -; v_call: TRBV3-1/TRBV3-2; clone_size: -; j_call: TRBJ2-7; cdr3_aa: CASSQARGKQYF; cdr3_nt: TGTGCCAGCAGCCAAGCGCGGGGTAAGCAGTACTTC
d_call: TRBD1; v_call: TRBV2; clone_size: -; j_call: TRBJ1-2; cdr3_aa: CATRDRVGYTF; cdr3_nt: TGTGCCACCAGAGACAGGGTTGGCTACACCTTC
d_call: -; v_call: TRBV5-6; clone_size: -; j_call: TRBJ1-2; cdr3_aa: CASSLGIAGYTF; cdr3_nt: TGTGCCAGCAGCTTGGGCATAGCGGGCTACACCTTC
d_call: -; v_call: TRBV5-1; clone_size: -; j_call: TRBJ2-2; cdr3_aa: CASSLEPGLSNTGELFF; cdr3_nt: TGCGCCAGCAGCTTGGAACCGGGGTTATCTAACACCGGGGAGCTGTTTTTT
d_call: TRBD1; v_call: TRBV10-3; clone_size: -; j_call: TRBJ1-2; cdr3_aa: CATSGGLDAGGYTF; cdr3_nt: TGTGCCACTTCAGGGGGCCTCGATGCGGGCGGCTACACCTTC
d_call: -; v_call: TRBV6-5; clone_size: once; j_call: TRBJ1-1; cdr3_aa: CASSRGGTEAFF; cdr3_nt: TGTGCCAGCAGCCGCGGGGGCACTGAAGCTTTCTTT
d_call: -; v_call: TRBV4-1; clone_size: -; j_call: TRBJ1-2; cdr3_aa: CASSQGVRPELNYGYTF; cdr3_nt: TGCGCCAGCAGCCAAGGGGTCAGGCCAGAACTTAACTATGGCTACACCTTC
d_call: -; v_call: TRBV14; clone_size: -; j_call: TRBJ1-6; cdr3_aa: CASSQEIGGNSPLHF; cdr3_nt: TGTGCCAGCAGCCAAGAGATAGGAGGGAATTCACCCCTCCACTTT
d_call: -; v_call: TRBV19; clone_size: -; j_call: TRBJ2-3; cdr3_aa: CASSIVGGPDTLYF; cdr3_nt: TGTGCCAGTAGTATAGTCGGAGGACCCGATACGCTGTATTTT
d_call: -; v_call: TRBV5-1; clone_size: -; j_call: TRBJ1-3; cdr3_aa: CASSLYPPPGPSGNTIYF; cdr3_nt: TGCGCCAGCAGCTTGTATCCCCCCCCCGGTCCCTCTGGAAACACCATATATTTT
d_call: TRBD1; v_call: TRBV5-5; clone_size: -; j_call: TRBJ1-2; cdr3_aa: CASSFAAGGQYNYGYTF; cdr3_nt: TGTGCCAGCAGCTTCGCGGCAGGGGGCCAATATAACTATGGCTACACCTTC
d_call: -; v_call: TRBV3-1/TRBV3-2; clone_size: -; j_call: TRBJ1-1; cdr3_aa: CASSHSTGNTEAFF; cdr3_nt: TGTGCCAGCAGCCATTCGACAGGGAACACTGAAGCTTTCTTT